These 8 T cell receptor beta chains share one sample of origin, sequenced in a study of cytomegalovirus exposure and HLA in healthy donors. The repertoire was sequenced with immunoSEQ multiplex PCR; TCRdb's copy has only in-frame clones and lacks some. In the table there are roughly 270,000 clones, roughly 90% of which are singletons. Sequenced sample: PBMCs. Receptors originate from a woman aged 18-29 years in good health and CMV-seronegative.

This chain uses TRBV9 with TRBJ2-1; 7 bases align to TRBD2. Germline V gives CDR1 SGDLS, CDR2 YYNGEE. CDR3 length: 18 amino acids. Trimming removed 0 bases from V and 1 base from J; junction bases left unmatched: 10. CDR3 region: CASSVGTGGSGSYNEQFF. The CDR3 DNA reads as TGTGCCAGCAGCGTAGGTACGGGCGGGAGCGGATCCTACAATGAGCAGTTCTTC. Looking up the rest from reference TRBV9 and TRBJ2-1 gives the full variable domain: DSGVTQTPKHLITATGQRVTLRCSPRSGDLSVYWYQQSLDQGLQFLIQYYNGEERAKGNILERFSAQQFPDLHSELNLSSLELGDSALYFCASSVGTGGSGSYNEQFFGPGTRLTVL.

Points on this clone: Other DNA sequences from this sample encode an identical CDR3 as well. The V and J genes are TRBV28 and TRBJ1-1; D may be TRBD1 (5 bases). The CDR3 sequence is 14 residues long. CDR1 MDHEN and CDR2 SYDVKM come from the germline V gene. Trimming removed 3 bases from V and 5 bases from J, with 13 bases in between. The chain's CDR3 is CASSFLRGGTEAFF. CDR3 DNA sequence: TGTGCCAGCAGTTTCCTCCGTGGGGGGACTGAAGCTTTCTTT.

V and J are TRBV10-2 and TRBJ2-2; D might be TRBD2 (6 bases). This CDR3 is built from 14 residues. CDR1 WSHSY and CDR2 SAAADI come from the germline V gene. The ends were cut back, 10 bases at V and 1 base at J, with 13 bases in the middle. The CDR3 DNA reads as TGCGCCAACCGCGCGGGGTTGAACACCGGGGAGCTGTTTTTT. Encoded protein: CANRAGLNTGELFF.

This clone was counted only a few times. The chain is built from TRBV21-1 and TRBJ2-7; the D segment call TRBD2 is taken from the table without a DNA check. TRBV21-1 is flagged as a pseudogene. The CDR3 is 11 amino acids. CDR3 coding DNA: TGTGCCAGCAGCAATCCTAGCGGGAGCAACTTC. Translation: CASSNPSGSNF.

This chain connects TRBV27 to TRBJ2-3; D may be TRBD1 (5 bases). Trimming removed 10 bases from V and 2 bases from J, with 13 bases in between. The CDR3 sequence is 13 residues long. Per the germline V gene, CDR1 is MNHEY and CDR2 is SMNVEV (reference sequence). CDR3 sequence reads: CATTPGNTDTQYF. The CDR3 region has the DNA TGTGCCACCACGCCAGGGAACACAGATACGCAGTATTTT.

In DNA, the CDR3 is TGCGCCAGCAGCCCCGGGAGTTGGGAAAACATTCAGTACTTC. Translation: CASSPGSWENIQYF. The V and J genes are TRBV5-1 and TRBJ2-4; tentative D call: TRBD2 (6 bases). Germline CDR1 and CDR2: SGHRS and YFSETQ. Trimming took 4 bases from V and 5 from J, leaving 13 bases between them. There are 14 residues in the CDR3.

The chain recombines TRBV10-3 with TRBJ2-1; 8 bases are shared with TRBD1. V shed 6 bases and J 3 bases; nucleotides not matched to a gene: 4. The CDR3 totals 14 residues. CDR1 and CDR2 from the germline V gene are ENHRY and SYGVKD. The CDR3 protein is CAIRLGQGYNEQFF. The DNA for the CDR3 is TGTGCCATCAGGCTAGGACAGGGCTACAATGAGCAGTTCTTC.

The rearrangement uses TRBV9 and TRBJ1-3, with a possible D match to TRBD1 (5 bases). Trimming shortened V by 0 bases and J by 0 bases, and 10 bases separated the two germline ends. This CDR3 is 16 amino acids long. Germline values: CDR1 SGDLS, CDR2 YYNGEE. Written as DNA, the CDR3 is TGTGCCAGCAGCGTAGATGACAGAATCTCTGGAAACACCATATATTTT. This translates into CASSVDDRISGNTIYF. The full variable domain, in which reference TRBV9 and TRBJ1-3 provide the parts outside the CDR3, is DSGVTQTPKHLITATGQRVTLRCSPRSGDLSVYWYQQSLDQGLQFLIQYYNGEERAKGNILERFSAQQFPDLHSELNLSSLELGDSALYFCASSVDDRISGNTIYFGEGSWLTVV.